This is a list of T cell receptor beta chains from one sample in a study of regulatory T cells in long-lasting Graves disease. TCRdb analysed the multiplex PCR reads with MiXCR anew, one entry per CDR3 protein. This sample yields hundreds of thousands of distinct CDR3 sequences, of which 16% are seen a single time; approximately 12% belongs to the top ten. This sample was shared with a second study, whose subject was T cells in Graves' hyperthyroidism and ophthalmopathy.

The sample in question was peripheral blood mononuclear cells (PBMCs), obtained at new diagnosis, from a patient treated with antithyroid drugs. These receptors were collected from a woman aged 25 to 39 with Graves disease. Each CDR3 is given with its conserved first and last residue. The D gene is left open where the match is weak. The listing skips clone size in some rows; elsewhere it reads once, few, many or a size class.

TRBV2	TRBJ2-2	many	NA	CASTQQGRAGELFF	TGTGCCAGCACCCAACAGGGTAGGGCCGGGGAGCTGTTTTTT
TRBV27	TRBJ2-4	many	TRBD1	CASSWDRGHADIQYF	TGTGCCAGCAGTTGGGACAGGGGGCATGCGGACATTCAGTACTTC
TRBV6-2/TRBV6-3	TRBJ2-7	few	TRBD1	CASSYSIGTGVIYEQYF	TGTGCCAGCAGTTACTCGATAGGCACAGGGGTGATCTACGAGCAGTACTTC
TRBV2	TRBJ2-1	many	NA	CASIEVNEQFF	TGTGCCAGCATTGAGGTCAATGAGCAGTTCTTC
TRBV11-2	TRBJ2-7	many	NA	CASRPAAQPATYEQYF	TGTGCCAGCAGACCCGCCGCCCAACCGGCGACCTACGAGCAGTACTTC
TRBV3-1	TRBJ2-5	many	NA	CASTRGRKTQYF	TGTGCCAGCACCAGAGGGAGAAAGACCCAGTACTTC
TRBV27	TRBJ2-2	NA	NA	CASSWVRESGELFF	TGTGCCAGCAGCTGGGTCAGGGAGTCCGGGGAGCTGTTTTTT
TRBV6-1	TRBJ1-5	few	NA	CASRPGRSGNQPQHF	TGTGCCAGCAGACCGGGACGGTCTGGCAATCAGCCCCAGCATTTT
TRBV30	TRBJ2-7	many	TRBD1	CAWNRGTYEQYF	TGTGCCTGGAACAGGGGTACCTACGAGCAGTACTTC
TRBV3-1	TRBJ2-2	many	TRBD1	CASQGADTGELFF	TGTGCCAGCCAGGGGGCCGACACCGGGGAGCTGTTTTTT
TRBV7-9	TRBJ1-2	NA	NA	CASSVPQWGPGYTF	TGTGCCAGCAGCGTACCCCAATGGGGGCCAGGCTACACCTTC
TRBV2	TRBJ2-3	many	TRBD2	CASRPTSGRLYTQYF	TGTGCCAGCAGACCCACTAGCGGGCGCCTGTATACGCAGTATTTT
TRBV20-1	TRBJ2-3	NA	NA	CSARLLPVAPADTDTQYF	TGCAGTGCTAGGCTGTTACCCGTTGCCCCGGCCGACACAGATACGCAGTATTTT
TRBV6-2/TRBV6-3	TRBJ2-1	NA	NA	CASSLEGGGRMNEQFF	TGTGCCAGCAGTTTAGAGGGGGGGGGGAGGATGAATGAGCAGTTCTTC
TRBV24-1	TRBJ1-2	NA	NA	CATSEGRSGYTF	TGTGCCACCAGTGAGGGACGTAGTGGCTACACCTTC
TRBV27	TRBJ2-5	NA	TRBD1	CASSLGGTGSLRETQYF	TGTGCCAGCAGTTTAGGGGGGACAGGATCCCTGAGAGAGACCCAGTACTTC
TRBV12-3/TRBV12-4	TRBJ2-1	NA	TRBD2	CASSSGLAGPSYNEQFF	TGTGCCAGCAGTTCCGGCTTAGCGGGCCCGTCCTACAATGAGCAGTTCTTC
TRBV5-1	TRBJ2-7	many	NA	CASNLRAGGPSQQYF	TGCGCCAGCAATCTGCGGGCAGGGGGGCCCTCCCAGCAGTACTTC
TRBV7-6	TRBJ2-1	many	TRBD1	CASSPRQGIHNEQFF	TGTGCCAGCAGCCCAAGACAGGGTATCCACAATGAGCAGTTCTTC
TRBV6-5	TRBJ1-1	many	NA	CASNYAWDTETEAFF	TGTGCCAGCAATTACGCTTGGGACACTGAGACTGAAGCTTTCTTT
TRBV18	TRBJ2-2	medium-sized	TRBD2	CASSPRTSGQTGELFF	TGTGCCAGCTCACCCCGGACTAGCGGACAAACCGGGGAGCTGTTTTTT
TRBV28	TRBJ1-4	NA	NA	CASRGLTPATNEKLFF	TGTGCCAGCAGGGGACTTACTCCTGCAACTAATGAAAAACTGTTTTTT
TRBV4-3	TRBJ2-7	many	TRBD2	CASSQTSARAGKQYF	TGCGCCAGCAGCCAAACTAGCGCAAGAGCTGGGAAGCAGTACTTC
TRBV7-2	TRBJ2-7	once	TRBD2	CASSPSGLAGGYEQYF	TGTGCCAGCAGCCCATCTGGACTAGCGGGCGGATACGAGCAGTACTTC
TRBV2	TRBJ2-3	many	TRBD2	CASSSSGSGSDTQYF	TGTGCCAGCAGTTCCAGCGGGAGTGGATCAGATACGCAGTATTTT
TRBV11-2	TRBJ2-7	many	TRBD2	CASSLQGGEQYF	TGTGCCAGCAGCTTACAGGGAGGGGAGCAGTACTTC
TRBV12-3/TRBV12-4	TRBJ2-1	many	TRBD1	CASSLPDRANEQFF	TGTGCCAGCAGTTTGCCGGACAGGGCCAATGAGCAGTTCTTC
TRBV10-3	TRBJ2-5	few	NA	CAISEGTAYQETQYF	TGTGCCATCAGTGAGGGTACAGCGTACCAAGAGACCCAGTACTTC
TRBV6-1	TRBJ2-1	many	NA	CASSGLVREQFF	TGTGCCAGCAGTGGACTAGTCCGTGAGCAGTTCTTC
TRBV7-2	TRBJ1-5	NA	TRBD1	CASSLKATGGYNQPQHF	TGTGCCAGCAGCTTAAAAGCGACAGGGGGCTACAATCAGCCCCAGCATTTT
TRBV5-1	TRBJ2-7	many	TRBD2	CASSWGTSGSYEQYF	TGCGCCAGCAGCTGGGGGACTAGCGGAAGCTACGAGCAGTACTTC
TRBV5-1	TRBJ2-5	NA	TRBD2	CASSLRIGTSGETQYF	TGCGCCAGCAGCCTTCGGATTGGGACTAGCGGGGAGACCCAGTACTTC
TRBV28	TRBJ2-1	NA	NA	CASTKRFKDYPGATYNEQFF	TGTGCCAGCACCAAAAGATTTAAGGACTACCCGGGAGCCACTTACAATGAGCAGTTCTTC
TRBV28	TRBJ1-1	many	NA	CASSYEGVMKKAFF	TGTGCCAGCAGTTACGAGGGTGTGATGAAGAAAGCTTTCTTT
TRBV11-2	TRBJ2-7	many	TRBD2	CASRGQAGSYEQYF	TGTGCCAGCAGGGGCCAAGCGGGGTCCTACGAGCAGTACTTC
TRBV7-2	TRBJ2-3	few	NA	CASSLSSPDTQYF	TGTGCCAGCAGCTTAAGTTCCCCTGATACGCAGTATTTT
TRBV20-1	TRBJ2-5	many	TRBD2	CSARDRKGGRAVGETQYF	TGCAGTGCTAGAGATAGGAAAGGAGGGAGGGCCGTTGGGGAGACCCAGTACTTC
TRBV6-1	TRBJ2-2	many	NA	CASSPDWNSNTGELFF	TGTGCCAGTAGCCCCGACTGGAACTCGAACACCGGGGAGCTGTTTTTT
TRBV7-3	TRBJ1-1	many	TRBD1	CASSLSRGQNTEAFF	TGTGCCAGCAGCTTAAGCAGGGGGCAGAACACTGAAGCTTTCTTT
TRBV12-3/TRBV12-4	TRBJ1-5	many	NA	CASHHSSNQPQHF	TGTGCCAGCCATCATTCTAGCAATCAGCCCCAGCATTTT
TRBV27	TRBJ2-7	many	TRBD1	CASSSGQVRGEQYF	TGTGCCAGCAGTTCCGGACAGGTCCGTGGTGAGCAGTACTTC
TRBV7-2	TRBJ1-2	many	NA	CASRGDQGYGYTF	TGTGCCAGCCGAGGGGACCAGGGGTATGGCTACACCTTC
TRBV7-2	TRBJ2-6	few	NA	CASSLTFSGANVLTF	TGTGCCAGCAGCTTAACGTTCTCTGGGGCCAACGTCCTGACTTTC
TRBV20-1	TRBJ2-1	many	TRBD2	CSASLGGSSYNEQFF	TGCAGTGCTAGTCTTGGCGGGAGCTCCTACAATGAGCAGTTCTTC
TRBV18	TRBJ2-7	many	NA	CASSFDIWTESREQYF	TGTGCCAGCTCCTTTGATATTTGGACGGAAAGTCGCGAGCAGTACTTC
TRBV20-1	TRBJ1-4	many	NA	CSAPGRGEKLFF	TGCAGTGCCCCGGGGAGGGGCGAAAAACTGTTTTTT
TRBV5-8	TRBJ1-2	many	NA	CASSNRPGQGWGDGYTF	TGTGCCAGCAGCAATAGGCCGGGACAAGGTTGGGGCGATGGCTACACCTTC
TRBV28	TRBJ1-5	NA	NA	CASSSPVWRDQPQHF	TGTGCCAGCAGTTCCCCCGTCTGGCGCGATCAGCCCCAGCATTTT
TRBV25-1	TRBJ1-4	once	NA	CASSLGIGEKLFF	TGTGCCAGCAGCCTGGGGATTGGTGAAAAACTGTTTTTT
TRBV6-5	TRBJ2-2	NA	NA	CASSYSEDSNGELFF	TGTGCCAGCAGTTACTCGGAGGACTCCAACGGGGAGCTGTTTTTT
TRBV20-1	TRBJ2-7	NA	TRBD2	CSARDPGLLYEQYF	TGCAGTGCTAGAGATCCGGGACTACTTTACGAGCAGTACTTC
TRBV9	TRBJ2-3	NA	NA	CASSGTGTPILTDTQYF	TGTGCCAGCAGCGGTACCGGGACTCCCATTCTCACAGATACGCAGTATTTT
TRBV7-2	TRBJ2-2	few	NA	CASSLMLGATGELFF	TGTGCCAGCAGCTTAATGCTTGGGGCCACCGGGGAGCTGTTTTTT
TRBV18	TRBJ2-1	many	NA	CASSEQGNEQFF	TGTGCCAGCTCAGAACAGGGCAATGAGCAGTTCTTC
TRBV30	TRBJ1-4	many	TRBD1	CAWSGLGDSGNEKLFF	TGTGCCTGGAGTGGCCTCGGGGACAGCGGAAATGAAAAACTGTTTTTT